Below are 22 T cell receptor beta chains sequenced from a single sample in a study of T cells in narcolepsy. The protocol was immunoSEQ multiplex PCR, while the TCRdb copy is restricted to in-frame clones and leaves out a portion. The sample yields about 33,000 clones, roughly 90% seen once. The sequencing sample was made of CD45RA- memory CD4+ T cells from PBMCs. All receptors come from a human donor with narcolepsy.

V usage is TRBV5-1 and J usage is TRBJ1-1; perhaps TRBD1 as D (5 bases). V was clipped by 4 bases and J by 6 bases, with 16 bases between them. CDR1 and CDR2 from the germline V gene are SGHRS and YFSETQ. CDR3 length: 14 residues. The chain's CDR3 is CASSTPRGEAEAFF. For the CDR3, the DNA is TGCGCCAGCAGCACTCCCCGGGGGGAAGCTGAAGCTTTCTTT.

This clone appeared a single time. The gene calls are TRBV11-2 and TRBJ1-4, with a tentative D call TRBD1 (6 bases). Trimming pared 6 bases from V and 4 bases from J, leaving 18 bases between. Per germline, CDR1 SGHAT and CDR2 FQNNGV. The CDR3 sequence is 16 residues long. CDR3 residues: CASRAQEGGINEKLFF. DNA of the CDR3: TGTGCCAGCAGAGCCCAAGAAGGGGGTATTAATGAAAAACTGTTTTTT. Full variable domain (remainder filled in from reference TRBV11-2 and TRBJ1-4): EAGVAQSPRYKIIEKRQSVAFWCNPISGHATLYWYQQILGQGPKLLIQFQNNGVVDDSQLPKDRFSAERLKGVDSTLKIQPAKLEDSAVYLCASRAQEGGINEKLFFGSGTQLSVL.

The CDR3 protein is CAWSVRGPSGANVLTF. CDR3 DNA sequence: TGTGCCTGGAGTGTAAGGGGGCCCTCTGGGGCCAACGTCCTGACTTTC. The chain uses TRBV30 and TRBJ2-6; TRBD1 agrees at 7 bases. CDR3 length equals 16 residues. V lost 0 bases and J lost 0; bases outside the gene matches: 2. Germline loops: CDR1 GTSNPN, CDR2 SVGIG (reference sequence).

V is TRBV6-5 and J is TRBJ1-1; D gene uncertain. The CDR3 is 12 amino acids. Germline V lookup: CDR1 MNHEY, CDR2 SVGAGI. The ends were cut back, 0 bases at V and 6 bases at J, with 5 bases in the middle. The CDR3 reads CASSYSGAEAFF. CDR3 in DNA: TGTGCCAGCAGTTACTCAGGCGCTGAAGCTTTCTTT.

The V gene is TRBV6-5, the J gene TRBJ1-1, with a possible D match to TRBD1 (6 bases). The CDR3 spans 14 residues. The V and J ends lost 6 bases and 2 bases respectively, with 13 bases between them. Germline values: CDR1 MNHEY, CDR2 SVGAGI. The CDR3 coding sequence is TGTGCCAGCAGCACCTTAGGGGGAAACACTGAAGCTTTCTTT. Translation: CASSTLGGNTEAFF.

Here the CDR3 DNA reads TGTGCCAGCAGTACACGCCAGCAGCCCCAGCATTTT. Translation: CASSTRQQPQHF. The rearrangement uses TRBV28 and TRBJ1-5; D uncertain. V dropped 5 bases and J dropped 7 bases, with 9 bases sitting between them. Germline V CDR1 and CDR2: MDHEN, SYDVKM. The CDR3 loop spans 12 amino acids.

The chain is built from TRBV30 and TRBJ2-7; 8 bases are a match to TRBD1. Germline loops: CDR1 GTSNPN, CDR2 SVGIG (reference sequence). V lost 2 bases, J lost 6 bases, and 12 bases stayed unmatched. The CDR3 spans 15 residues. CDR3 sequence (DNA): TGTGCCTGGAGTAATAAGGGACAGGCACACCGCGAGCAGTACTTC. Its protein product is CAWSNKGQAHREQYF. Drawing the rest from reference TRBV30 and TRBJ2-7, the complete variable domain is SQTIHQWPATLVQPVGSPLSLECTVEGTSNPNLYWYRQAAGRGLQLLFYSVGIGQISSEVPQNLSASRPQDRQFILSSKKLLLSDSGFYLCAWSNKGQAHREQYFGPGTRLTVT.

The chain carries TRBV7-5 and TRBJ1-6; TRBD1 reflects the table's D call only, with no check against the DNA. TRBV7-5 is termed a pseudogene. This CDR3 spans 16 amino acids. The CDR3 sequence is CVRNQREGQENSPLHF. CDR3 in DNA: TGTGTCAGAAATCAGCGCGAGGGACAGGAAAATTCACCCCTCCACTTT.

This chain connects TRBV29-1 to TRBJ2-7; TRBD2 matches 7 bases. The CDR3 spans 15 residues. With V trimmed by 1 base and J by 3 bases, 9 bases remained unmatched. CDR1 is SQVTM and CDR2 is ANQGSEA in the germline V gene. The CDR3: CSVEVGEASGYEQYF. The CDR3 nucleotides read TGCAGCGTTGAAGTCGGGGAAGCTAGCGGCTACGAGCAGTACTTC.

The chain uses TRBV5-6 and TRBJ2-5; a possible D gene is TRBD1 (5 bases). V was clipped by 7 bases and J by 0 bases, with 19 bases between them. CDR3 length equals 16 residues. Germline loops: CDR1 SGHDT, CDR2 YYEEEE. Here the CDR3 reads CASQTSQRQYQETQYF. For the CDR3, the DNA is TGTGCCAGCCAGACGTCACAGAGACAGTACCAAGAGACCCAGTACTTC.

The chain carries TRBV7-6 and TRBJ2-7, with D uncertain. This CDR3 has 13 residues. Germline CDR1 SGHVS, CDR2 FNYEAQ. Trimming cost V 5 bases and J 5 bases, with 13 bases left between them. In DNA form, the CDR3 reads TGTGCCAGCAGCCACGAGCCGGAAGACGAGCAGTACTTC. Amino acids: CASSHEPEDEQYF.

This clone was observed once. The rearrangement links TRBV29-1 to TRBJ1-1, with 8 positions matching TRBD1. The trim removed 4 bases at V and 4 bases at J, leaving 5 bases unmatched. The germline V gene encodes CDR1 SQVTM and CDR2 ANQGSEA. This CDR3 is built from 13 residues. The CDR3 protein is CSVAGQGATEAFF. CDR3 bases: TGCAGCGTTGCCGGACAGGGCGCCACTGAAGCTTTCTTT. Full variable domain (missing parts from reference TRBV29-1 and TRBJ1-1): SAVISQKPSRDICQRGTSLTIQCQVDSQVTMMFWYRQQPGQSLTLIATANQGSEATYESGFVIDKFPISRPNLTFSTLTVSNMSPEDSSIYLCSVAGQGATEAFFGQGTRLTVV.

The genes are TRBV2 and TRBJ2-7; D is possibly TRBD1 (6 bases). Trimming left V 7 bases short and J 4 bases short, with 14 bases between. CDR1 and CDR2 from the germline V gene are SNHLY and FYNNEI. This CDR3 region has 13 residues. CDR3 in DNA: TGTGCCAGCACCATGGAAAGGGGGTACGAGCAGTACTTC. It specifies CASTMERGYEQYF.

This clone was seen a few times. The J gene is TRBJ1-2, the V gene TRBV7-9, with D hard to call. Germline V gene sequence: CDR1 SEHNR, CDR2 FQNEAQ (reference sequence). Trimming pared 1 base from V and 7 bases from J, leaving 7 bases between. CDR3 size: 12 residues. This chain's CDR3 is CASSLDFFGYTF. The CDR3 DNA reads TGTGCCAGCAGCTTAGATTTCTTTGGCTACACCTTC. The full variable domain, with the rest looked up from reference TRBV7-9 and TRBJ1-2, is DTGVSQNPRHKITKRGQNVTFRCDPISEHNRLYWYRQTLGQGPEFLTYFQNEAQLEKSRLLSDRFSAERPKGSFSTLEIQRTEQGDSAMYLCASSLDFFGYTFGSGTRLTVV.

The chain employs TRBV27 and TRBJ2-5; D is perhaps TRBD1 or TRBD2 (6 bases each). Trimming removed 6 bases at V and 7 bases at J, with 12 bases between. The CDR3 runs to 12 residues. The germline CDR1 and CDR2 sequences are MNHEY and SMNVEV (reference sequence). CDR3 protein: CASSPQGGTQYF. The DNA of the CDR3 is TGTGCCAGCAGCCCACAGGGAGGGACCCAGTACTTC.

The V gene is TRBV12-5, the J gene TRBJ1-1; D is possibly TRBD1 (6 bases). Germline CDR1 is LGHNT and CDR2 is FRNRAP. This CDR3 spans 15 amino acids. V was trimmed by 0 bases and J by 5 bases, leaving 13 bases between them. As DNA, the CDR3 is TGTGCTAGTGGTTTGGTCACGGGGGCGCGTACTGAAGCTTTCTTT. This codes for CASGLVTGARTEAFF.

The chain uses TRBV6-4 and TRBJ2-5; 9 nucleotides line up with TRBD1. The CDR3 spans 16 residues. J gave up 4 bases and V 3 bases, and 9 bases lay outside the gene matches. Germline-derived CDR1 and CDR2 are MRHNA and SNTAGT. The CDR3 sequence: CASSESSDRGSETQYF. The CDR3 nucleotides read TGTGCCAGCAGTGAGTCGAGTGACAGGGGGTCAGAGACCCAGTACTTC.

The chain uses TRBV19 and TRBJ2-7, with D perhaps assigned TRBD1 or TRBD2 (5 bases each). The CDR3 spans 13 residues. CDR1 is LNHDA, CDR2 SQIVND, per germline (reference sequence). Trimming stripped 3 bases from V and 3 bases from J, with 9 bases between. The CDR3 spells CASSMGRSYEQYF. CDR3 bases: TGTGCCAGTAGTATGGGACGGAGCTACGAGCAGTACTTC.

The CDR3 nucleotides are TGTGCCATCAGGAAAATACGGGAATCTGGAAACACCATATATTTT. This sequence encodes CAIRKIRESGNTIYF. This chain connects TRBV10-3 to TRBJ1-3, with D unresolved. CDR3 length: 15 residues. The germline CDR1 and CDR2 sequences are ENHRY and SYGVKD. With 6 bases removed from V and 1 base from J, the gap between germline ends came to 13 bases.

V is TRBV28 and J is TRBJ1-1; D perhaps matches TRBD1 (5 bases). Germline CDR1 MDHEN, CDR2 SYDVKM. V was shortened by 3 bases and J by 0 bases, with 14 bases between the two germline ends. This CDR3 comprises 16 residues. CDR3 loop: CASSFSQAIMNTEAFF. The CDR3 DNA reads as TGTGCCAGCAGTTTCTCACAGGCAATTATGAACACTGAAGCTTTCTTT.

The rearrangement links TRBV12-2 to TRBJ2-2. TRBV12-2 is tagged as a pseudogene. CDR3 size: 13 residues. For the CDR3, the DNA is TGTGCAAGTCGCTTAGCGCACACCGGGGAGCTGTTTTTT. Amino acids: CASRLAHTGELFF.

The V call is TRBV5-1, the J call TRBJ2-7; 11 bases align to TRBD2. With 4 bases clipped from V and 5 bases from J, the junction kept 8 bases outside the gene matches. CDR1 SGHRS and CDR2 YFSETQ come from the germline V gene. The CDR3 consists of 15 residues. The CDR3 region has the DNA TGCGCCAGCAGCCCGGCTAGCGGGAGGTTCAACGAGCAGTACTTC. Amino acid sequence: CASSPASGRFNEQYF.